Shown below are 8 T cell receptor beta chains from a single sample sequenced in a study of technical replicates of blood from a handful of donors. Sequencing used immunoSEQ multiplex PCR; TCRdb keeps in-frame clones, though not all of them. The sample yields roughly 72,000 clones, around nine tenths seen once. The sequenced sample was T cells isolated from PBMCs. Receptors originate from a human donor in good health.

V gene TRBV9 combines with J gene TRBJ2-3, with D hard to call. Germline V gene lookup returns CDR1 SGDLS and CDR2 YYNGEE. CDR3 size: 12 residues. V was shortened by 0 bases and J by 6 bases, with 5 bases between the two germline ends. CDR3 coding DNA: TGTGCCAGCAGCGTAGGGCCCGATACGCAGTATTTT. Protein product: CASSVGPDTQYF.

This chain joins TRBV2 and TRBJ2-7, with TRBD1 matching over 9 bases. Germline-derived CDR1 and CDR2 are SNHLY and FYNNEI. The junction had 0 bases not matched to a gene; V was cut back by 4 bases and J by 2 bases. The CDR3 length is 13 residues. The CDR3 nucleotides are TGTGCCAGCAGTGGGACAGGGGCCTACGAGCAGTACTTC. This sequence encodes CASSGTGAYEQYF.

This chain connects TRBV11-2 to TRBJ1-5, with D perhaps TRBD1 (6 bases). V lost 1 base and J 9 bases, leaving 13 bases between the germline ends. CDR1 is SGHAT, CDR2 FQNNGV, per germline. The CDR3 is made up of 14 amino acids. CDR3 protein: CASSLGAGVVPQHF. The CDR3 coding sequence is TGTGCCAGCAGCTTAGGGGCAGGGGTAGTGCCCCAGCATTTT.

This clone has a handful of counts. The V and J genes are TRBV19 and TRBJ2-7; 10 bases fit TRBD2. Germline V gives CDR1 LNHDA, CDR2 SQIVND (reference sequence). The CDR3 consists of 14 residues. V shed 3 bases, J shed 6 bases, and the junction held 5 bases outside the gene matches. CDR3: CASSILAGEGEQYF. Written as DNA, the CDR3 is TGTGCCAGTAGTATTCTAGCGGGAGAAGGCGAGCAGTACTTC. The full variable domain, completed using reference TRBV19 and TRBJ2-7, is DGGITQSPKYLFRKEGQNVTLSCEQNLNHDAMYWYRQDPGQGLRLIYYSQIVNDFQKGDIAEGYSVSREKKESFPLTVTSAQKNPTAFYLCASSILAGEGEQYFGPGTRLTVT.

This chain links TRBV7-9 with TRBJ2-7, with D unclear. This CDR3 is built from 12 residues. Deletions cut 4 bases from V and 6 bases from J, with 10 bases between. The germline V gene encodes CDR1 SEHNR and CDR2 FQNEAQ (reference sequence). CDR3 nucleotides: TGTGCCAGCAGCTCGCTAGTTGGCGAGCAGTACTTC. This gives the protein CASSSLVGEQYF.

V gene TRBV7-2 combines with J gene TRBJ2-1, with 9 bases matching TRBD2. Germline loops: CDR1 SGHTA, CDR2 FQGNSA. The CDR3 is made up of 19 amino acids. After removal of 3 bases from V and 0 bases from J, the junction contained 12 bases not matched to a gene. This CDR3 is CASSLGSLAGISSYNEQFF. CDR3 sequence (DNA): TGTGCCAGCAGCTTGGGGTCCCTAGCGGGGATTAGCTCCTACAATGAGCAGTTCTTC.

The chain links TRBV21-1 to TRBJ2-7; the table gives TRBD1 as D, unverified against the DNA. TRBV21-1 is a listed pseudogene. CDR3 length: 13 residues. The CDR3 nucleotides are TGTGCCAGCAGCCTCGTCGACAGGGATGAGCAGTACTTC. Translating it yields CASSLVDRDEQYF.

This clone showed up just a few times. The DNA of the CDR3 is TGTGCCAGCAGTTTGGAAAGGGGGCTACTCTACAATGAGCAGTTCTTC. Its protein is CASSLERGLLYNEQFF. The chain recombines TRBV28 with TRBJ2-1, with TRBD1 identical over 7 bases. V trimming: 3 bases; J trimming: 3 bases; junction bases outside the gene matches: 8. CDR1 and CDR2 (germline): MDHEN, SYDVKM. The length of the CDR3 is 16 residues.